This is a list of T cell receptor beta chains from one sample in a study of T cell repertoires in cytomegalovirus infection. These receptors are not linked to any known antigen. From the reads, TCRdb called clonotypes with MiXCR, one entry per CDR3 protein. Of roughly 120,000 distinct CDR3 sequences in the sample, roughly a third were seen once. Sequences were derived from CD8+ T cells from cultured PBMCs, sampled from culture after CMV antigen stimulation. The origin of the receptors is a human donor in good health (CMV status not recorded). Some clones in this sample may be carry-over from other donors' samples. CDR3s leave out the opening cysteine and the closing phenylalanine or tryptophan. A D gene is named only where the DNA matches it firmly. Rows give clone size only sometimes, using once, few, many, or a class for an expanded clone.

CDR3aa: ASSTPLHLTSTDTQY; d_gene: -; v_gene: TRBV28; abundance: many
CDR3aa: ATATGSGANVLT; d_gene: TRBD1; v_gene: TRBV15; abundance: -
CDR3aa: ASSVAPGQGVSPLH; d_gene: TRBD1; v_gene: TRBV9; abundance: few
CDR3aa: ASSFRSDTDTQY; d_gene: -; v_gene: TRBV7-9; abundance: once
CDR3aa: ASSDNTGELF; d_gene: -; v_gene: TRBV2; abundance: -
CDR3aa: ASSMSGGSYNEQF; d_gene: TRBD2; v_gene: TRBV19; abundance: -
CDR3aa: ASSQPAGGDTEAF; d_gene: TRBD1; v_gene: TRBV7-8; abundance: -
CDR3aa: ASKVHGGTTEAF; d_gene: -; v_gene: TRBV19; abundance: many
CDR3aa: ASSTGTDGLAKNIQY; d_gene: TRBD1; v_gene: TRBV9; abundance: -
CDR3aa: ASSFGTGYGYT; d_gene: -; v_gene: TRBV19; abundance: -
CDR3aa: ASSSGLPDTQY; d_gene: -; v_gene: TRBV12-3/TRBV12-4; abundance: -
CDR3aa: ASSQEVPSQPQH; d_gene: -; v_gene: TRBV4-1; abundance: many
CDR3aa: ASRVSATYEQY; d_gene: -; v_gene: TRBV2; abundance: few
CDR3aa: ASSLETGAGVYNEQF; d_gene: TRBD2; v_gene: TRBV7-6; abundance: -
CDR3aa: SATRDTFTSGYT; d_gene: -; v_gene: TRBV20-1; abundance: few
CDR3aa: ASSPLAPFRELF; d_gene: -; v_gene: TRBV7-2; abundance: many
CDR3aa: ASGLPLLAGVGGHFTDTQY; d_gene: TRBD2; v_gene: TRBV12-5; abundance: -
CDR3aa: ASSQGTGMNTEAF; d_gene: TRBD1; v_gene: TRBV14; abundance: many
CDR3aa: ASSLVAGSYNEQF; d_gene: -; v_gene: TRBV5-6; abundance: -
CDR3aa: ASSSQWGGTDTQY; d_gene: TRBD2; v_gene: TRBV2; abundance: once
CDR3aa: ASSASNGDTIY; d_gene: -; v_gene: TRBV7-9; abundance: -
CDR3aa: ASSIGTLYGYT; d_gene: -; v_gene: TRBV12-3/TRBV12-4; abundance: -
CDR3aa: ASSSDRGISYEQY; d_gene: TRBD1; v_gene: TRBV28; abundance: -
CDR3aa: ASHDGPNEKLF; d_gene: -; v_gene: TRBV7-8; abundance: many
CDR3aa: ASSFWTGGTHTDTQY; d_gene: TRBD2; v_gene: TRBV7-8; abundance: many
CDR3aa: ASSEVAWEQY; d_gene: -; v_gene: TRBV6-1; abundance: -
CDR3aa: ASALTALNTGELF; d_gene: -; v_gene: TRBV6-1; abundance: many
CDR3aa: ASSGYRTAEETQY; d_gene: -; v_gene: TRBV7-9; abundance: -
CDR3aa: ASSELAGGPMTRGDEQF; d_gene: TRBD2; v_gene: TRBV2; abundance: -
CDR3aa: ASSPRAAPQETQY; d_gene: -; v_gene: TRBV11-2; abundance: -
CDR3aa: ASSPPLH; d_gene: -; v_gene: TRBV7-9; abundance: many
CDR3aa: ASSYSLVPPWEQY; d_gene: -; v_gene: TRBV6-2/TRBV6-3; abundance: -